This T cell receptor (beta chain) is from a study of blood T cell repertoires in COVID-19. Overall study: The study drew acute and convalescent COVID-19 samples from the United States, Italy and Spain. PBMCs, B-cell-depleted T cells, or T cells provided the cDNA or gDNA that made up the material.

Germline lookup yields CDR1 LGHDT and CDR2 YNNKEL (reference sequence). CDR3 size: 17 residues. Trimming shortened V by 2 bases and J by 0 bases, and 11 bases separated the two germline ends. In its sample, this clone was seen a few times. Per the original data handling: Nucleated cell number was recorded as an estimate derived from reference gene primer amplification. Assay used: immunoSEQ multiplex PCR; TCRdb lists only in-frame clones, some missing. V and J calls plus clone size are reproduced from that table; the DNA served to infer D and trimming. This sample has some 20,000 clones; about four fifths occur once, and the top ten carry just over 55%.

The sequenced sample was peripheral blood. The TCR was taken from a man at least 80 years old with acute or convalescent COVID-19. The chain uses TRBV3-1 (or the pseudogene TRBV3-2) and TRBJ1-6; no firm D call. The CDR3 coding sequence is TGTGCCAGCAGCCAACGCGGGTTCAGCTCCTATAATTCACCCCTCCACTTT. Its protein product is CASSQRGFSSYNSPLHF.